This record covers a single T cell receptor (beta chain). Profiling relied on immunoSEQ multiplex PCR, and the TCRdb table lists in-frame clones only, not all of them. Here the sample spans fewer than 1 million clones, around 96% being singletons. These data belong to a study of shared clonotypes between healthy human individuals. Selected positively for CCR7 and CD45RO-negative, naive CD8 cells excluded terminally differentiated effector memory CD45RA+ cells. The V gene's germline CDR1 is SGHDT and CDR2 YYEEEE. This CDR3 spans 13 amino acids. Between the trimmed V and J ends, which lost 3 bases and 4 bases, there was a span of 11 bases.

What was sequenced was naive CD8+ T cells sorted from blood. The rearrangement links TRBV5-6 to TRBJ2-7; D might be TRBD2 (5 bases). The receptor comes from a young man in good health. The CDR3, as DNA: TGTGCCAGCAGCTACGGCAGCGGATACGAGCAGTACTTC. Protein sequence: CASSYGSGYEQYF.